What follows are 14 T cell receptor beta chains derived from one specimen sequenced in a study of vaccination effects on CD4 cells after COVID-19. Their recognized antigens are unknown. The repertoire was sequenced with immunoSEQ multiplex PCR; TCRdb's copy has only in-frame clones and lacks some. The table includes 50,000 to 70,000 clones, more than 60% detected once. Investigators separated out CD4+ T cells once around nine days of culture had passed. Sequences were derived from CD4+ T cells from PBMCs cultured without peptide, sampled before COVID-19 vaccination. The receptors originated from a human donor who had a prior SARS-CoV-2 infection.

The genes are TRBV4-2 and TRBJ1-6; 7 bases match TRBD1. The length of the CDR3 is 17 residues. Trimming took 1 base from V and 9 from J; bases not matched to a gene: 12. The germline V gene has CDR1 LGHNA and CDR2 YNFKEQ. CDR3 nucleotides: TGTGCCAGCAGCCAAGCACGAGCCCGGACAGGTTTTTCACCCCTCCACTTT. Protein: CASSQARARTGFSPLHF.

The chain combines TRBV4-3 with TRBJ2-7; D possibly corresponds to TRBD1 (6 bases). Trimming shortened V by 0 bases and J by 3 bases, and 12 bases separated the two germline ends. The CDR3 contains 15 residues. Germline assignment: CDR1 LGHNA and CDR2 YSLEER. Written as DNA, the CDR3 is TGCGCCAGCAGCCAAGAGGGCTCCAGGGGCTACGAGCAGTACTTC. Its translation: CASSQEGSRGYEQYF.

The chain recombines TRBV10-3 with TRBJ2-6; D is uncertain. Germline V gives CDR1 ENHRY, CDR2 SYGVKD. The CDR3 has 14 residues. V lost 6 bases, J lost 2 bases, and 8 bases lay in between. The CDR3 DNA follows: TGTGCCATCAGGCCCTGGGCTGGGGCCAACGTCCTGACTTTC. Its translation is CAIRPWAGANVLTF.

This clone was counted a few times. The genes are TRBV2 and TRBJ2-1; TRBD2 matches at 10 bases. Trimming cost V 1 base and J 12 bases; bases outside gene matches: 6. The CDR3 has 14 residues. From germline, CDR1 is SNHLY and CDR2 FYNNEI. The CDR3 reads CASSEGTSGSLQFF. The CDR3 DNA reads TGTGCCAGCAGTGAAGGGACTAGCGGCTCGTTGCAGTTCTTC.

The chain is built from TRBV3-1 (or the pseudogene TRBV3-2) and TRBJ2-1; 7 bases match TRBD2. Germline values: CDR1 LGHDT, CDR2 YNNKEL (reference sequence). With V trimmed by 3 bases and J by 6 bases, 5 bases remained unmatched. This CDR3 region has 14 residues. CDR3 nucleotides: TGTGCCAGCAGCCAGCGGGGGAGGTCCAATGAGCAGTTCTTC. Its translation: CASSQRGRSNEQFF.

The rearrangement uses TRBV7-2 and TRBJ2-1, with TRBD2 identical over 10 bases. Trimming at V came to 1 base and at J to 8 bases, leaving 5 bases not matched to a gene. CDR3 length equals 15 residues. Germline V gives CDR1 SGHTA, CDR2 FQGNSA. The CDR3 DNA is TGTGCCAGCAGCTTAGGGCTAGCGGGAGTCGATGAGCAGTTCTTC. Its protein is CASSLGLAGVDEQFF.

The chain has TRBV5-1 and TRBJ2-3; D is unclear. V gave up 8 bases and J gave up 1 base, with 14 bases separating them. The germline V gene has CDR1 SGHRS and CDR2 YFSETQ. There are 14 residues in the CDR3. CDR3 residues: CASQTSKGTDTQYF. The CDR3 DNA sequence: TGCGCCAGTCAGACATCAAAGGGCACAGATACGCAGTATTTT.

The chain has TRBV7-2 and TRBJ2-4; D is possibly TRBD2 (6 bases). Germline-derived CDR1 and CDR2 are SGHTA and FQGNSA. This CDR3 contains 14 residues. The V and J ends lost 1 base and 6 bases respectively, with 10 bases between them. In DNA, the CDR3 is TGTGCCAGCAGCTTAGGACGGGAGTTAAACATTCAGTACTTC. Protein sequence: CASSLGRELNIQYF.

The rearrangement joins TRBV2 to TRBJ1-1; D possibly corresponds to TRBD1 (5 bases). Germline V gene data show CDR1 as SNHLY and CDR2 as FYNNEI. The CDR3 loop spans 13 amino acids. The germline V and J ends were trimmed by 1 base and 5 bases, with 8 bases remaining between them. The CDR3 DNA reads TGTGCCAGCAGTGAAGGGCCAGGGACTGAAGCTTTCTTT. Amino acid sequence: CASSEGPGTEAFF.

This clone occurred a few times. CDR3 loop: CASSSGTLRTKNIQYF. In nucleotides, the CDR3 is TGTGCCAGCAGCTCCGGGACCCTGAGGACCAAAAACATTCAGTACTTC. The chain recombines TRBV5-4 with TRBJ2-4, with D perhaps matching TRBD1 or TRBD2 (5 bases each). V shed 3 bases and J shed 2 bases, with 15 bases lying between them. CDR3 length equals 16 residues. Germline loops: CDR1 SGHNT, CDR2 YYREEE (reference sequence).

This chain links TRBV6-2 or TRBV6-3 with TRBJ2-5; 7 bases are a match to TRBD2. Losses at the gene ends were 0 bases for V and 4 bases for J; bases not matched to a gene: 8. From germline, CDR1 is MNHEY and CDR2 SVGEGT. The CDR3 spans 16 residues. The CDR3 sequence is CASSYSSRGRAETQYF. The CDR3 nucleotides read TGTGCCAGCAGTTACTCTAGCCGGGGGAGGGCAGAGACCCAGTACTTC.

This clone was picked up a small number of times. The chain couples TRBV19 to TRBJ1-1; D remains ambiguous. Trimming pared 7 bases from V and 0 bases from J, leaving 12 bases between. CDR1 and CDR2 from the germline V gene are LNHDA and SQIVND (reference sequence). The CDR3 runs to 14 residues. CDR3 in amino acids: CASMQTGVNTEAFF. The CDR3 DNA is TGTGCCAGTATGCAGACCGGGGTGAACACTGAAGCTTTCTTT.

J is TRBJ2-1 and V is TRBV30, with 8 bases that match TRBD1. Germline V gene sequence: CDR1 GTSNPN, CDR2 SVGIG (reference sequence). This CDR3 region has 14 residues. V trimming: 5 bases; J trimming: 5 bases; junction bases outside the gene matches: 8. CDR3 nucleotides: TGTGCCTGGGATGAGCAGGGGGCGAACAATGAGCAGTTCTTC. It codes for CAWDEQGANNEQFF.

The rearrangement joins TRBV5-1 to TRBJ2-1; D is unclear. The CDR3 spans 14 residues. Germline V CDR1 and CDR2: SGHRS, YFSETQ. Trimming stripped 0 bases from V and 2 bases from J, with 6 bases between. The CDR3 DNA is TGCGCCAGCAGCTTGGAGCCCACCTACAATGAGCAGTTCTTC. Residues: CASSLEPTYNEQFF. The complete variable domain, with remaining parts taken from reference TRBV5-1 and TRBJ2-1, reads KAGVTQTPRYLIKTRGQQVTLSCSPISGHRSVSWYQQTPGQGLQFLFEYFSETQRNKGNFPGRFSGRQFSNSRSEMNVSTLELGDSALYLCASSLEPTYNEQFFGPGTRLTVL.